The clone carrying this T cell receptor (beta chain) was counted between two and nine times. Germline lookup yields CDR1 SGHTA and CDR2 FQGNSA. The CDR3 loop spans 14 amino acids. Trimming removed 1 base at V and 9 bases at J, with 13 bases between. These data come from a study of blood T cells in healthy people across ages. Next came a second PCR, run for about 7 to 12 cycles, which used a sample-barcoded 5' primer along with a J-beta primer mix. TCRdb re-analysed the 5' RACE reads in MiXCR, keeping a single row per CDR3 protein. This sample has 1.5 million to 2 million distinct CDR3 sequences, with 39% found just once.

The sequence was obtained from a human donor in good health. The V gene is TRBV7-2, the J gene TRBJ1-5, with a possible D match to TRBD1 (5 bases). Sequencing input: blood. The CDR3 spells CASSLEGQGRPQHF. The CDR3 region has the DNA TGTGCCAGCAGCTTAGAGGGGCAGGGTCGGCCCCAGCATTTT.